This is a list of T cell receptor beta chains from one sample in a study of graft-versus-host responses after intestinal transplantation. These receptors are not linked to any known antigen. Produced via immunoSEQ multiplex PCR; TCRdb's table is partial and in-frame only. The sample consists of about 85,000 clones, around 90% of them appearing once. Sequencing was performed on unstimulated CD8+ T cells sorted from spleen or lymph node cells, taken before transplant. The source of these receptors is a human donor who was the organ donor for an intestinal transplant. Each CDR3 is given with its conserved first and last residue. D genes are given only for firm matches. Only part of the rows carry a size: once, few, many, or a class if the clone is expanded.

clone_size	d_call	j_call	v_call	cdr3_length	cdr3_nt	cdr3_aa
-	TRBD1	TRBJ2-7	TRBV5-6	16	TGTGCCAGCAGCCTTCCCGACAGGGGCCTAACCTACGAGCAGTACTTC	CASSLPDRGLTYEQYF
once	-	TRBJ2-7	TRBV5-6	14	TGTGCCAGCAGCTTGGTAGACGGGGGATACGAGCAGTACTTC	CASSLVDGGYEQYF
-	-	TRBJ1-1	TRBV5-4	15	TGTGCCAGCAGCTCGTCAGACCTTATGAACACTGAAGCTTTCTTT	CASSSSDLMNTEAFF
-	TRBD1	TRBJ1-2	TRBV25-1	17	TGTGCCAGCAGTGAATATAGACAGGGGGAGCCGCACTATGGCTACACCTTC	CASSEYRQGEPHYGYTF
-	-	TRBJ2-7	TRBV19	13	TGTGCCAGTAGTATCTCTGACGTCTACGAGCAGTACTTC	CASSISDVYEQYF
few	-	TRBJ2-3	TRBV7-2	13	TGTGCCAGCAGCTTATCACCGTCAGATACGCAGTATTTT	CASSLSPSDTQYF
-	TRBD1	TRBJ2-3	TRBV7-2	15	TGTGCCAGCAGCTGGACAGGCTCAGGGGCAGATACGCAGTATTTT	CASSWTGSGADTQYF
-	-	TRBJ2-7	TRBV27	14	TGTGCCAGCAGTTTAAACAGAATGGGACCCGAGCAGTACTTC	CASSLNRMGPEQYF
-	-	TRBJ1-2	TRBV6-1	17	TGTGCCAGCAGTAAAGGCGGTGCGGTGGGCATTAGCTATGGCTACACCTTC	CASSKGGAVGISYGYTF
once	TRBD2	TRBJ2-1	TRBV7-6	16	TGTGCCAGCAGCTTAGAGCGGGAGGGCCCCTACAATGAGCAGTTCTTC	CASSLEREGPYNEQFF
few	TRBD1	TRBJ1-2	TRBV2	16	TGTGCCAGCACTACCGCTGGGACAGCAGCTAACTATGGCTACACCTTC	CASTTAGTAANYGYTF
-	-	TRBJ1-1	TRBV5-1	12	TGCGCCAGCAGCTTGGAATACACTGAAGCTTTCTTT	CASSLEYTEAFF
-	-	TRBJ1-4	TRBV6-5	13	TGTGCCAGCAGTTACTCTCAAGTCGAAAAACTGTTTTTT	CASSYSQVEKLFF
-	-	TRBJ1-3	TRBV11-2	15	TGTGCCAGCAGCTTCCGACAGGTCTCTGGAAACACCATATATTTT	CASSFRQVSGNTIYF
-	-	TRBJ2-7	TRBV27	13	TGTGTCAGCAGCCTAGGACAGAGCTACGAGCAGTACTTC	CVSSLGQSYEQYF
-	-	TRBJ1-1	TRBV5-1	12	TGCGCCAGCAGCTTGGTCGGGGACGAAGCTTTCTTT	CASSLVGDEAFF
-	-	TRBJ1-2	TRBV5-1	14	TGCGCCAGCAGCGCCACCGGGCCACTGGACGGCTACACCTTC	CASSATGPLDGYTF
-	TRBD1	TRBJ1-4	TRBV7-9	16	TGTGCCAGCAGCTTAAATCCGACAGGGGCTAATGAAAAACTGTTTTTT	CASSLNPTGANEKLFF
-	-	TRBJ1-1	TRBV6-6	15	TGTGCCAGCAGTTACCCTAAACAGGGTAGAACTGAAGCTTTCTTT	CASSYPKQGRTEAFF
-	-	TRBJ2-5	TRBV7-9	16	TGTGCCAGCAGTCGTAAGGCGGGACTCACGATGGAGACCCAGTACTTC	CASSRKAGLTMETQYF
-	TRBD1	TRBJ2-7	TRBV2	15	TGTGCCAGCCGGGAGGGGGACAGGGGTATCCACGAGCAGTACTTC	CASREGDRGIHEQYF
-	TRBD1	TRBJ1-5	TRBV27	15	TGTGCCAGCACAGCCAAAAGACAGGGCGGTCAGCCCCAGCATTTT	CASTAKRQGGQPQHF
-	-	TRBJ2-3	TRBV30	17	TGTGCCTCCGCTACCCCCGGGGTCCACTTTGGGCCCGATACGCAGTATTTT	CASATPGVHFGPDTQYF
-	-	TRBJ2-1	TRBV9	16	TGTGCCAGCAGCGTAGCCGGCTATCGAGTAGCCAATGAGCAGTTCTTC	CASSVAGYRVANEQFF
-	-	TRBJ2-7	TRBV23-1	15	TGCGCCAGCAGTCAATCACCAGGAGGGTCCTACGAGCAGTACTTC	CASSQSPGGSYEQYF
-	-	TRBJ2-1	TRBV7-9	14	TGTGCCAGCAGCTCTGGGGGGCCGGGTAATGAGCAGTTCTTC	CASSSGGPGNEQFF
-	-	TRBJ2-7	TRBV10-3	15	TGTGCCATCACCTGGGGGAGGACGGCCGCCTACGAGCAGTACTTC	CAITWGRTAAYEQYF
once	-	TRBJ1-2	TRBV7-9	15	TGTGCCAGCAGCTTGGGCCAGGACTCTATTAATGGCTACACCTTC	CASSLGQDSINGYTF